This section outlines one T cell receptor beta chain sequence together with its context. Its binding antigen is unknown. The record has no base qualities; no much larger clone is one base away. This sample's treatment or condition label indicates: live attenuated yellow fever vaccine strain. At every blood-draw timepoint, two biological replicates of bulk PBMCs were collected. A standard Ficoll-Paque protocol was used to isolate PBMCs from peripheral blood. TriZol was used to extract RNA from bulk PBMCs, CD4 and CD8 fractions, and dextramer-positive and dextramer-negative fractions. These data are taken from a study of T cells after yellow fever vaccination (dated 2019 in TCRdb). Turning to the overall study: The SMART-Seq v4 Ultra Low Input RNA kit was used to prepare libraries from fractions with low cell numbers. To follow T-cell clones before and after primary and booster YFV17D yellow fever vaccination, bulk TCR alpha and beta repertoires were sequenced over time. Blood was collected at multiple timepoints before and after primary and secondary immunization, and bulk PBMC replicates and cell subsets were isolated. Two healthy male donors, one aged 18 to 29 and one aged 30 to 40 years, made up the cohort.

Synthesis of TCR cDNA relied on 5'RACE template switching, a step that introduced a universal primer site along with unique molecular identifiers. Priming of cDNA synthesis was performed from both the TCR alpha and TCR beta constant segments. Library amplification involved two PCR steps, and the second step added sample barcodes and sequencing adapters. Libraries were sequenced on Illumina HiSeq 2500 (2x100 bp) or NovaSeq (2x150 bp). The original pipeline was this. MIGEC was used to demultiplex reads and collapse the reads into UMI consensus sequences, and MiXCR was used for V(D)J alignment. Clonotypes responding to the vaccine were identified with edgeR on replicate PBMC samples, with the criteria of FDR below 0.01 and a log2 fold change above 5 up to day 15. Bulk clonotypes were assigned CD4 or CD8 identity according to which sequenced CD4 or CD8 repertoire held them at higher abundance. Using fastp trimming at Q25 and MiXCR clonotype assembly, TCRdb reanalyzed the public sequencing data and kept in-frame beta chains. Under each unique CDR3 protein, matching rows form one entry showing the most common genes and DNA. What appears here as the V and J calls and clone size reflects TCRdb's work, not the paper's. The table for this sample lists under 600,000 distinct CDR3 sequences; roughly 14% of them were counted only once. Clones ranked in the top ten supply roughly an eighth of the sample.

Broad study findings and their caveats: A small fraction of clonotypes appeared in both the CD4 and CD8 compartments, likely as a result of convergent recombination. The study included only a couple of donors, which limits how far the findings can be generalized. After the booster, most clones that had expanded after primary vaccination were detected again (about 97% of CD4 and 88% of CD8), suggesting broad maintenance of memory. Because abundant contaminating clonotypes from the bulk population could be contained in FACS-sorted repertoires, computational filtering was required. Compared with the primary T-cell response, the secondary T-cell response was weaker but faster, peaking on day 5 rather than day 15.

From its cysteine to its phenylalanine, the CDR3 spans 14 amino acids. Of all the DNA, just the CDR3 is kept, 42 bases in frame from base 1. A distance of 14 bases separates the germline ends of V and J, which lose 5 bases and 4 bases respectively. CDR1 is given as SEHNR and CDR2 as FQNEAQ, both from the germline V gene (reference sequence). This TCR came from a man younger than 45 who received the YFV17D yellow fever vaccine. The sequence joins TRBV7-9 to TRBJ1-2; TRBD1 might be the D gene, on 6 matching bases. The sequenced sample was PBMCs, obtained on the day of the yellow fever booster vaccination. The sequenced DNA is TGTGCCAGCAGCCTACAGGGTATGGCCTATGGCTACACCTTC. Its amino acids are CASSLQGMAYGYTF.